The present T cell receptor beta chain was sequenced within a study of PD-L1 blockade in urothelial cancer. Time point noted: pretreatment peripheral blood. Trimming took 1 base from V and 5 from J; bases not matched to a gene: 10. This CDR3 has 17 residues. Germline V gene data show CDR1 as SSHAT and CDR2 as FNYEAQ (reference sequence). The method was immunoSEQ multiplex PCR; TCRdb's version includes in-frame clones alone and lacks a portion of them. The top ten clones hold 9% to 9.5% of a sample with tens of thousands of clones, 84% of them seen once. This clone has a handful of counts. The sample here was PBMCs, taken around atezolizumab (anti-PD-L1) treatment. The source is a woman aged 70-85 years with urothelial cancer. The chain recombines TRBV7-7 with TRBJ2-5, with 10 bases that match TRBD1. The CDR3 loop is CASSLGALGQGLETQYF. For the CDR3, the DNA is TGTGCCAGCAGCTTAGGGGCTCTGGGACAGGGGCTGGAGACCCAGTACTTC.